These 3 T cell receptor beta chains were sequenced from one sample in a study of Ad26.COV2.S vaccination and SARS-CoV-2 variants. Treatment given: some 19 received Ad26.COV2.S at low or high dose, single or two shots; several received placebo; per-sample allocation not given. On day 63 after the first injection, vaccine and placebo recipients gave samples. Here immunoSEQ multiplex PCR was the method, and the copy in TCRdb shows in-frame clones only, minus some. The sample holds some 270,000 clones; about 83% are singletons and the top ten take less than 3.5%. Sequencing was performed on peripheral blood, taken in a trial of Ad26.COV2.S vaccine versus placebo. These TCRs come from a person between 18 and 65 years old who received the Ad26.COV2.S COVID-19 vaccine or a placebo.

The chain recombines TRBV30 with TRBJ1-6, with 7 bases matching TRBD1. The V gene end was trimmed by 3 bases and the J gene end by 6 bases; junction bases not matched to a gene: 5. This CDR3 is 14 amino acids long. The V gene's germline CDR1 is GTSNPN and CDR2 SVGIG (reference sequence). The CDR3 is CAWSGQASNSPLHF. The CDR3 DNA reads as TGTGCCTGGAGCGGACAGGCCTCTAATTCACCCCTCCACTTT.

The gene calls are TRBV6-4 and TRBJ2-1; D unresolved. Germline values: CDR1 MRHNA, CDR2 SNTAGT. The CDR3 covers 16 residues. V lost 4 bases to trimming and J lost 0 bases, with 13 bases between them. CDR3 sequence (DNA): TGTGCCAGCAGTGCTTACGGTGCCACCTCCTACAATGAGCAGTTCTTC. Protein: CASSAYGATSYNEQFF.

The V and J genes are TRBV7-9 and TRBJ2-3, with D perhaps matching TRBD2 (5 bases). CDR1 is SEHNR, CDR2 FQNEAQ, per germline (reference sequence). The V gene lost 1 base and the J gene lost 0 bases, with 8 bases spanning the gap. CDR3 length: 15 residues. The CDR3 loop reads CASSLGPGSTDTQYF. Written as DNA, the CDR3 is TGTGCCAGCAGCTTAGGGCCGGGGAGCACAGATACGCAGTATTTT.